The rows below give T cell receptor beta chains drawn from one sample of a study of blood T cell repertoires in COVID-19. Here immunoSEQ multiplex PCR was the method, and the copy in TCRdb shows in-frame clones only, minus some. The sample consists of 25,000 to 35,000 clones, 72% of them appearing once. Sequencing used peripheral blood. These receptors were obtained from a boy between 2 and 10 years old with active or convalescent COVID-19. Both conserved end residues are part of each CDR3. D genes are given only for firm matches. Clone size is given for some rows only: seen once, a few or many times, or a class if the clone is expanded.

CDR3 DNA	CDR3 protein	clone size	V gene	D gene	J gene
TGTGCCAGCAGGCGGGGGGTATACGATGAGCAGTTCTTC	CASRRGVYDEQFF	.	TRBV3-1/TRBV3-2	TRBD2	TRBJ2-1
TGTGCCAGCAGCTACAGGACATCCTCCTCTTCCTACGAGCAGTACTTC	CASSYRTSSSSYEQYF	once	TRBV11-2	.	TRBJ2-7
TGTGCCAGCAGTTCCGGGACAGGGGCCGCACCGGGTGGAAACACCATATATTTT	CASSSGTGAAPGGNTIYF	.	TRBV6-2/TRBV6-3	TRBD1	TRBJ1-3
TGTGCCAGCTCACCACCCGTCGGGACAGTTTTATATCAGCCCCAGCATTTT	CASSPPVGTVLYQPQHF	.	TRBV18	TRBD1	TRBJ1-5
TGTGCCAGCATGGGAGGGGGAGCCTACGAGCAGTACTTC	CASMGGGAYEQYF	few	TRBV7-2	.	TRBJ2-7
TGTGCCAGCAGTTTAGAGGGGGATCAGCCCCAGCATTTT	CASSLEGDQPQHF	few	TRBV12-3/TRBV12-4	.	TRBJ1-5
TGTGCCAGCAAAGCGGGGAGTCAGCCCCAGCATTTT	CASKAGSQPQHF	.	TRBV2	.	TRBJ1-5
TGCAGCGTTAGGACAGGGTCCAACACTGAAGCTTTCTTT	CSVRTGSNTEAFF	.	TRBV29-1	TRBD1	TRBJ1-1
TGTGCCTGGAGTGTACGGGAACGTCAGTACTTC	CAWSVRERQYF	.	TRBV30	.	TRBJ2-7
TGTGCCACCCTGACAGGGAGTGGCAATCAGCCCCAGCATTTT	CATLTGSGNQPQHF	.	TRBV28	TRBD1	TRBJ1-5
TGCGCCAGCAGTGTTCCGGGAGGGGATGAGCAGTTCTTC	CASSVPGGDEQFF	.	TRBV10-1	TRBD2	TRBJ2-1
TGTGCCAGCAAGAGTGGGACAGGGAGTTGGTACACCTTC	CASKSGTGSWYTF	.	TRBV7-2	TRBD1	TRBJ1-2
TGTGCCAGCCGGGACAGGGTAACTCAGGGCTACACCTTC	CASRDRVTQGYTF	.	TRBV27	TRBD1	TRBJ1-2
TGCGCCAGCAGCTGGACCGCACACAAAATACTGCGGGACCCTAGCACAGATACGCAGTATTTT	CASSWTAHKILRDPSTDTQYF	.	TRBV4-1	.	TRBJ2-3
TGTGCCAGCAGCTTCGAGGGCCGGACCGGGGAGCTGTTTTTT	CASSFEGRTGELFF	.	TRBV11-3	.	TRBJ2-2
TGCGCCAGCAGCTCAGCAGATAAAAGGGGGAACACTGAAGCTTTCTTT	CASSSADKRGNTEAFF	.	TRBV5-1	.	TRBJ1-1
TGTGCCACCAGGGCCCGGGCTGGGCAGGAGGCCGGGGAGCTGTTTTTT	CATRARAGQEAGELFF	.	TRBV24-1	.	TRBJ2-2